This T cell receptor beta chain was found in a study of Tregs in tolerant kidney transplant recipients. The wider study: Activated donor B cells came from roughly ten-day culture on CD40L 3T3 cells. Recipient cells were told from donor cells by antibody staining.

As for this clone: Antigen unknown.

Produced via immunoSEQ multiplex PCR; TCRdb's table is partial and in-frame only. The table includes 9,500 to 11,000 clones, 91% detected once. The CDR3 is 15 residues long. The trim removed 5 bases at V and 5 bases at J, leaving 11 bases unmatched. In germline, CDR1 is SGHVS, CDR2 FQNEAQ. The V call is TRBV7-8, the J call TRBJ1-2, with 7 bases matching TRBD1. This specimen consisted of Tregs from blood cultured with allogeneic cells, obtained before the transplant. This sequence was found in a human patient who received a combined kidney and bone marrow transplant. CDR3 nucleotide sequence: TGTGCCAGCAGCCCCGGTACAGGGGAGGGATATGGCTACACCTTC. Encoded protein: CASSPGTGEGYGYTF.